This entry lists 28 T cell receptor beta chains sequenced from one sample in a study of cytomegalovirus exposure and HLA in healthy donors. With 60 Vbeta and 13 Jbeta primers, the PCR was carried out. Clones were sequenced by immunoSEQ multiplex PCR, and TCRdb holds only the in-frame ones, with some missing. The table has a few hundred thousand clones, roughly 80% seen once. Material: PBMCs. All receptors come from a man aged 30 to 45 in good health and CMV-seronegative.

V usage is TRBV5-4 and J usage is TRBJ2-1, with TRBD1 identical over 9 bases. V trimming: 4 bases; J trimming: 0 bases; junction bases outside the gene matches: 5. CDR1 and CDR2 (germline): SGHNT, YYREEE (reference sequence). The length of the CDR3 is 16 residues. The DNA of the CDR3 is TGTGCCAGCAGCATGGGGACAGGGAGCTCCTACAATGAGCAGTTCTTC. Translating it yields CASSMGTGSSYNEQFF.

This clone has only one observation. The CDR3 here is CASSLWLDGGGTQYF. The DNA for the CDR3 is TGTGCCAGCAGTTTGTGGCTGGATGGGGGGGGGACCCAGTACTTC. The chain couples TRBV28 to TRBJ2-5, with 7 nucleotides matching TRBD2. The CDR3 extends over 15 amino acids. V lost 3 bases and J lost 7; bases outside the gene matches: 11. Germline CDR1 MDHEN, CDR2 SYDVKM.

This clone was observed a single time. This chain connects TRBV6-1 to TRBJ2-5; maybe TRBD2 (6 bases). The CDR3 covers 12 residues. The germline CDR1 and CDR2 sequences are MNHNS and SASEGT. Deletions cut 4 bases from V and 4 bases from J, with 7 bases between. The CDR3 reads CASSVLAETQYF. In DNA, the CDR3 is TGTGCCAGCAGTGTACTAGCAGAGACCCAGTACTTC.

This clone was detected once. V gene TRBV28 combines with J gene TRBJ1-5; tentatively, D is TRBD1 (6 bases). Trimming left V 3 bases short and J 7 bases short, with 19 bases between. Germline V CDR1 and CDR2: MDHEN, SYDVKM. CDR3 length: 16 residues. Written as DNA, the CDR3 is TGTGCCAGCAGTTTCCGGTGGGTAGGGGGAGGGCAGCCCCAGCATTTT. Its protein product is CASSFRWVGGGQPQHF.

This chain uses TRBV7-8 with TRBJ2-1; TRBD2 matches 10 bases. The CDR3 sequence is 16 residues long. Losses at the gene ends were 4 bases for V and 2 bases for J; bases not matched to a gene: 5. CDR1 and CDR2 (germline): SGHVS, FQNEAQ. CDR3 residues: CASSYPAGGPYNEQFF. The CDR3 coding sequence is TGTGCCAGCAGCTATCCAGCGGGGGGGCCCTACAATGAGCAGTTCTTC.

The chain recombines TRBV15 with TRBJ1-2; 7 bases line up with TRBD1. Germline assignment: CDR1 LNHNV and CDR2 YYDKDF (reference sequence). V lost 2 bases to trimming and J lost 4 bases; unmatched junction nucleotides: 10. This CDR3 has 16 residues. CDR3 bases: TGTGCCACCAGCAGAACATTAAGGGGGCAGGGCTATGGCTACACCTTC. This translates into CATSRTLRGQGYGYTF. Drawing the rest from reference TRBV15 and TRBJ1-2, the complete variable domain is DAMVIQNPRYQVTQFGKPVTLSCSQTLNHNVMYWYQQKSSQAPKLLFHYYDKDFNNEADTPDNFQSRRPNTSFCFLDIRSPGLGDTAMYLCATSRTLRGQGYGYTFGSGTRLTVV.

The chain joins TRBV5-8 to TRBJ2-5; TRBD1 matches at 9 bases. In germline, CDR1 is SGHTS, CDR2 YDEGEE. The CDR3 extends over 16 amino acids. Losses at the gene ends were 0 bases for V and 5 bases for J; bases not matched to a gene: 8. CDR3 DNA sequence: TGTGCCAGCAGCTTGGCCGGGACAGGGATAGCGGAGACCCAGTACTTC. As protein: CASSLAGTGIAETQYF.

The chain couples TRBV5-1 to TRBJ1-2; 10 bases map to TRBD1. This CDR3 is built from 14 residues. Germline V gives CDR1 SGHRS, CDR2 YFSETQ. Unmatched junction bases numbered 3, after V lost 4 bases and J lost 3 bases. This CDR3 is CASSRGQGDYGYTF. For the CDR3, the DNA is TGCGCCAGCAGCCGTGGACAGGGGGACTATGGCTACACCTTC.

The V and J genes are TRBV4-3 and TRBJ1-2, with 7 bases fitting TRBD1. This CDR3 is built from 13 residues. CDR1 LGHNA and CDR2 YSLEER come from the germline V gene. V was pared by 6 bases and J by 7 bases, with 8 bases of the junction left unmatched. The CDR3 region is CASRPQGVGGYTF. The CDR3 nucleotides read TGCGCCAGCAGGCCCCAGGGGGTAGGTGGCTACACCTTC.

V and J are TRBV5-6 and TRBJ2-2; D uncertain. Deletions cut 4 bases from V and 3 bases from J, with 10 bases between. Germline CDR1 is SGHDT and CDR2 is YYEEEE. This CDR3 is 14 amino acids long. CDR3 loop: CASSRWAYTGELFF. In DNA, the CDR3 is TGTGCCAGCAGCCGGTGGGCCTACACCGGGGAGCTGTTTTTT.

The rearrangement joins TRBV7-2 to TRBJ2-1; 8 positions agree with TRBD1. CDR3 size: 15 residues. Germline lookup yields CDR1 SGHTA and CDR2 FQGNSA. V shed 5 bases and J 3 bases; nucleotides not matched to a gene: 6. In nucleotides, the CDR3 is TGTGCCAGCAGCGTCGACAGGGGAAACTACAATGAGCAGTTCTTC. Its protein is CASSVDRGNYNEQFF.

This chain connects TRBV6-5 to TRBJ1-3; D is possibly TRBD1 (6 bases). From germline, CDR1 is MNHEY and CDR2 SVGAGI. V lost 2 bases and J lost 0, with 8 bases in between. The length of the CDR3 is 15 residues. CDR3 loop: CASSYQDSSGNTIYF. The DNA of the CDR3 is TGTGCCAGCAGTTACCAGGACAGCTCTGGAAACACCATATATTTT.

The J gene is TRBJ2-7, the V gene TRBV6-6, with D possibly matching TRBD1 (6 bases). V was shortened by 9 bases and J by 5 bases, with 17 bases between the two germline ends. Per the germline V gene, CDR1 is MNHNY and CDR2 is SVGAGI (reference sequence). This CDR3 is built from 13 residues. This CDR3 reads CARETGSVHEQYF. The DNA of the CDR3 is TGTGCCAGGGAAACAGGGTCCGTCCACGAGCAGTACTTC.

The rearrangement uses TRBV4-1 and TRBJ2-7; the match to TRBD2 covers 7 bases. The length of the CDR3 is 17 residues. The germline V gene has CDR1 MGHRA and CDR2 YSYEKL. The J segment lost 2 bases and the V segment lost 3 bases, leaving 13 bases of the junction unmatched. CDR3 coding DNA: TGCGCCAGCAGCCAGGGAAGCGGCGGGGGTTGGACCTACGAGCAGTACTTC. The encoded protein is CASSQGSGGGWTYEQYF.

This clone was observed a few times. The gene calls are TRBV12-5 and TRBJ2-7; D might be TRBD1 (8 bases). Trimming removed 5 bases at V and 2 bases at J, with 16 bases between. The CDR3 has 15 amino acids. Germline loops: CDR1 LGHNT, CDR2 FRNRAP. DNA of the CDR3: TGTGCTAGTGGTCTTGACAGGGGAGGGACCTACGAGCAGTACTTC. This gives the protein CASGLDRGGTYEQYF.

The V call is TRBV18, the J call TRBJ2-2; D ambiguous. V gave up 3 bases and J gave up 6 bases, with 8 bases separating them. Per the germline V gene, CDR1 is KGHSH and CDR2 is LQKENI. This CDR3 is 13 amino acids long. This CDR3 is CASSPAVPGELFF. In nucleotides, the CDR3 is TGTGCCAGCTCACCTGCAGTCCCCGGGGAGCTGTTTTTT.

This chain joins TRBV7-6 and TRBJ1-2; 11 positions agree with TRBD1. V was pared by 3 bases and J by 5 bases, with 2 bases of the junction left unmatched. The CDR3 loop spans 14 amino acids. CDR1 and CDR2 (germline): SGHVS, FNYEAQ. CDR3 residues: CASSLGQGGYGYTF. The CDR3 coding sequence is TGTGCCAGCAGCTTGGGACAGGGGGGTTATGGCTACACCTTC.

This clone was seen just once. The chain recombines TRBV6-5 with TRBJ2-4; maybe TRBD1 (5 bases). This CDR3 is built from 13 residues. The germline CDR1 and CDR2 sequences are MNHEY and SVGAGI. The germline V and J ends were trimmed by 2 bases and 6 bases, with 8 bases remaining between them. CDR3 amino acids: CASSYQGGNIQYF. DNA of the CDR3: TGTGCCAGCAGTTACCAGGGTGGAAACATTCAGTACTTC.

The V call is TRBV6-1, the J call TRBJ2-2; the D gene is possibly TRBD2 (6 bases). Germline V gene data show CDR1 as MNHNS and CDR2 as SASEGT. Trimming stripped 8 bases from V and 6 bases from J, with 19 bases between. The CDR3 extends over 15 amino acids. The CDR3 DNA reads as TGTGCCAGCGGTGTCGGGACTCTGGGGGCCGGGGAGCTGTTTTTT. Its translation: CASGVGTLGAGELFF.

The rearrangement joins TRBV27 to TRBJ2-4, with D possibly TRBD2 on 5 matching bases. V lost 2 bases, J lost 2 bases, and 13 bases lay in between. Germline values: CDR1 MNHEY, CDR2 SMNVEV (reference sequence). This CDR3 contains 16 residues. CDR3 sequence (DNA): TGTGCCAGCAGTTTAAGGACTGAATGGTCCAAAAACATTCAGTACTTC. It codes for CASSLRTEWSKNIQYF.

This rearrangement joins TRBV28 to TRBJ1-2; maybe TRBD1 (5 bases). Looked up from germline, CDR1 is MDHEN and CDR2 is SYDVKM. The V and J ends lost 5 bases and 6 bases respectively, with 10 bases between them. This CDR3 contains 12 residues. The CDR3 loop reads CASSQQGDGYTF. The CDR3 DNA is TGTGCCAGCAGTCAGCAGGGTGATGGCTACACCTTC.

The rearrangement links TRBV19 to TRBJ2-2; the D gene is possibly TRBD2 (6 bases). V lost 3 bases, J lost 2 bases, and 10 bases lay in between. CDR1 and CDR2 (germline): LNHDA, SQIVND (reference sequence). CDR3 length equals 15 residues. The CDR3 loop is CASSIAGINTGELFF. DNA for the CDR3: TGTGCCAGTAGTATTGCGGGAATCAACACCGGGGAGCTGTTTTTT.

This chain joins TRBV6-1 and TRBJ1-2; 7 bases are a match to TRBD1. The CDR3 runs to 15 residues. Losses at the gene ends were 7 bases for V and 6 bases for J; bases not matched to a gene: 14. CDR1 MNHNS and CDR2 SASEGT come from the germline V gene. This chain's CDR3 is CASNKGLTGANGYTF. Here the CDR3 DNA reads TGTGCCAGCAACAAAGGCCTCACAGGGGCCAATGGCTACACCTTC.

The chain couples TRBV2 to TRBJ1-5, with D possibly TRBD1 on 5 matching bases. Germline V lookup: CDR1 SNHLY, CDR2 FYNNEI. V was pared by 6 bases and J by 3 bases, with 9 bases between. CDR3 length equals 13 residues. This chain's CDR3 is CASSQGINQPQHF. CDR3 nucleotide sequence: TGTGCCAGCAGCCAGGGAATCAATCAGCCCCAGCATTTT.

The J gene is TRBJ2-7, the V gene TRBV19, with 8 bases identical to TRBD1. Germline V gene data show CDR1 as LNHDA and CDR2 as SQIVND (reference sequence). The CDR3 spans 17 residues. The J segment lost 5 bases and the V segment lost 4 bases, leaving 16 bases of the junction unmatched. Here the CDR3 DNA reads TGTGCCAGTAGTAGAAGGCCCCGGACAGGGCTTAAGGACGAGCAGTACTTC. This codes for CASSRRPRTGLKDEQYF.

The chain employs TRBV4-1 and TRBJ2-7; 12 bases fit TRBD2. This CDR3 is 20 amino acids long. V lost 2 bases to trimming and J lost 3 bases; unmatched junction nucleotides: 17. In germline, CDR1 is MGHRA, CDR2 YSYEKL. CDR3 in DNA: TGCGCCAGCAGCCAACGATCTGACAGGGAAACTAGCGGGGGGATCTACGAGCAGTACTTC. Its translation is CASSQRSDRETSGGIYEQYF.

The CDR3 reads CASSLSPGDLNYGYTF. CDR3 bases: TGCGCCAGCAGCTTAAGTCCAGGGGACCTTAACTATGGCTACACCTTC. This rearrangement joins TRBV5-1 to TRBJ1-2; D perhaps matches TRBD1 (6 bases). This CDR3 region has 16 residues. Germline V gene lookup returns CDR1 SGHRS and CDR2 YFSETQ. V was shortened by 2 bases and J by 1 base, with 15 bases between the two germline ends. Full variable domain (remainder filled in from reference TRBV5-1 and TRBJ1-2): KAGVTQTPRYLIKTRGQQVTLSCSPISGHRSVSWYQQTPGQGLQFLFEYFSETQRNKGNFPGRFSGRQFSNSRSEMNVSTLELGDSALYLCASSLSPGDLNYGYTFGSGTRLTVV.

V and J are TRBV6-1 and TRBJ2-7; the match to TRBD1 covers 8 bases. The CDR3 has 14 amino acids. Germline V CDR1 and CDR2: MNHNS, SASEGT. V shed 4 bases, J shed 0 bases, and the junction held 2 bases outside the gene matches. CDR3 DNA sequence: TGTGCCAGCAGTGGAGGACAGGGCTCCTACGAGCAGTACTTC. Its translation is CASSGGQGSYEQYF.